This T cell receptor beta chain comes out of a study of blood T cell repertoires in COVID-19. Study details: Donors in the United States, Italy and Spain gave samples during acute or convalescent COVID-19. From T cells, B-cell-depleted T cells, or PBMCs came the material, which was cDNA or gDNA.

As handled by the study authors: Cell counts per sample came from amplifying reference gene primers. Profiling relied on immunoSEQ multiplex PCR, and the TCRdb table lists in-frame clones only, not all of them. V and J calls and clone size are copied from that table; D and trimming were computed from the DNA. Counted here are approximately 100,000 clones, around 90% occurring once; the ten biggest clones make up more than 5.5%. The CDR3 is made up of 15 amino acids. Trimming took 5 bases from V and 6 from J; bases not matched to a gene: 10. Germline V gives CDR1 MNHEY, CDR2 SMNVEV (reference sequence).

Material: peripheral blood. The source is a woman aged 60 to 75 with acute or convalescent COVID-19. The chain links TRBV27 to TRBJ1-2, with 9 bases aligning to TRBD1. In nucleotides, the CDR3 is TGTGCCAGCAGTCCCCAGCACAGGGGGCGTGATGGCTACACCTTC. Protein product: CASSPQHRGRDGYTF.